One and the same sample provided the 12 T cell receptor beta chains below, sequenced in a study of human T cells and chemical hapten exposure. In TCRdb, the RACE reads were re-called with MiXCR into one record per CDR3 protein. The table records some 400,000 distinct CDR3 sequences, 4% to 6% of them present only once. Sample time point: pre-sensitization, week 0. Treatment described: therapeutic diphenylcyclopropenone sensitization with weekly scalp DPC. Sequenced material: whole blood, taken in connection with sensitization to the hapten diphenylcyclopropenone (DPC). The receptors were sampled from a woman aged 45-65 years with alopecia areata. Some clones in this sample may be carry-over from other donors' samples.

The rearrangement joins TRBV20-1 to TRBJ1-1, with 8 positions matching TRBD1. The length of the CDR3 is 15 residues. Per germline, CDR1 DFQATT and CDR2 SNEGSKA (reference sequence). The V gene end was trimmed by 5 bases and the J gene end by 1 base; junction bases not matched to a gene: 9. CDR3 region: CSAPTPQGGNTEAFF. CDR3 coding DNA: TGCAGTGCTCCGACCCCACAGGGGGGGAACACTGAAGCTTTCTTT.

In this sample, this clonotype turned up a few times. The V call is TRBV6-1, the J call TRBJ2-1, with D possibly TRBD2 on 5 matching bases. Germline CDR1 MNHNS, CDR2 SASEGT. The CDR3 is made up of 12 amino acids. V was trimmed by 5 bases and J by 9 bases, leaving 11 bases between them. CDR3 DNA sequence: TGTGCCAGCAGTAGAGTTGAGGGTGAGCAGTTCTTC. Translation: CASSRVEGEQFF.

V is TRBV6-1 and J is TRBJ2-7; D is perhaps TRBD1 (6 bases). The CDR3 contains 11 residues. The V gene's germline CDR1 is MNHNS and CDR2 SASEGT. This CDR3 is CAPTTGPKGYF. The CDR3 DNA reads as TGTGCGCCGACGACAGGACCCAAGGGGTACTTC.

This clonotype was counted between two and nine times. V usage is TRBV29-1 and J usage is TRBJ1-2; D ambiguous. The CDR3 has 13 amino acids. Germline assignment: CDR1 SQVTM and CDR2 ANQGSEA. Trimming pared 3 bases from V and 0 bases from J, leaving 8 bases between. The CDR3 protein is CSVETQANYGYTF. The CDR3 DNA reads TGCAGCGTTGAGACACAAGCTAACTATGGCTACACCTTC.

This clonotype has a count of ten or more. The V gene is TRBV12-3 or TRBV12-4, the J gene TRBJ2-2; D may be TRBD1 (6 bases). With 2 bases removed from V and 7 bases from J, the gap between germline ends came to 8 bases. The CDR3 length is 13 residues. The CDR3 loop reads CASSLPGDGELFF. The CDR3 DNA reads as TGTGCCAGCAGTTTACCAGGGGACGGGGAGCTGTTTTTT.

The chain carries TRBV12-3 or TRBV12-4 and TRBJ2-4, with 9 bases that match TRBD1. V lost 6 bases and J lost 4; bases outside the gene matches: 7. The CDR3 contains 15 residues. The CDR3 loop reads CASRPLGQGKNIQYF. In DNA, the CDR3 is TGTGCCAGCAGGCCCCTGGGACAGGGTAAAAACATTCAGTACTTC.

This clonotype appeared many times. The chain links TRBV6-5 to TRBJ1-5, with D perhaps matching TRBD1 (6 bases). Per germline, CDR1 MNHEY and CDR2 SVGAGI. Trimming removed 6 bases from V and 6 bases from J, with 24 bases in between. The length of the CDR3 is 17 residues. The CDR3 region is CASRESGTWGLSQPQHF. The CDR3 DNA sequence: TGTGCCAGCAGAGAGTCAGGGACATGGGGCTTAAGTCAGCCCCAGCATTTT.

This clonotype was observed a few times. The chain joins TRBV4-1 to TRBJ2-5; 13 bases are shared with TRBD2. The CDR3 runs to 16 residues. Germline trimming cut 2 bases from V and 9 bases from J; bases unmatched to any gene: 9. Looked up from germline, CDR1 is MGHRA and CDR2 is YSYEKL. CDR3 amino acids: CASSQTGTSGAWAQYF. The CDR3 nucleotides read TGCGCCAGCAGCCAAACCGGGACTAGCGGGGCCTGGGCCCAGTACTTC.

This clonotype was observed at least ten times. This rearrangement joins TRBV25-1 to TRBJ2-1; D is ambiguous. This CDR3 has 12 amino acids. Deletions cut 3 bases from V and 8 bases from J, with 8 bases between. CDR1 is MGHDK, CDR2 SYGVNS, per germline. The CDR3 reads CASSDLGDEQFF. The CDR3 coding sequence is TGTGCCAGCAGTGACTTGGGCGATGAGCAGTTCTTC.

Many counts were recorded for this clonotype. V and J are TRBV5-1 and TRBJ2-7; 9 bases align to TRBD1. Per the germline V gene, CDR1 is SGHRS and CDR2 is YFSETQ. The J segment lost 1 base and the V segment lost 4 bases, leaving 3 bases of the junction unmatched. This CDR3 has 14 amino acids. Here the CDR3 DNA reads TGCGCCAGCAGCCGACAGGGGGAATCCTACGAGCAGTACTTC. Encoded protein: CASSRQGESYEQYF.

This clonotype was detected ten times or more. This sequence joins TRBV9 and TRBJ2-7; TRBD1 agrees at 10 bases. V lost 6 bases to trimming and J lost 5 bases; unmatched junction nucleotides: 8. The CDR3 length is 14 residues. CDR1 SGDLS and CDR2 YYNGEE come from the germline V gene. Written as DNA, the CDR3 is TGTGCCAGCAATCGTAACGGACAGGGGGACGAGCAGTACTTC. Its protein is CASNRNGQGDEQYF.

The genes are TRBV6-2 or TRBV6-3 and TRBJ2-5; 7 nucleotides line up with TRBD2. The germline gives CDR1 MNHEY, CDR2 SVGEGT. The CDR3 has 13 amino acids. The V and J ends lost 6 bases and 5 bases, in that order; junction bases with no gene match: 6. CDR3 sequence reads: CASRPPGGETQYF. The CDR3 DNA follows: TGTGCCAGCAGGCCGCCGGGGGGTGAGACCCAGTACTTC.